Below, one T cell receptor (beta chain) is given with its context. The data belong to a study of T cell changes during pregnancy in multiple sclerosis. Libraries were prepared by immunoSEQ multiplex PCR; TCRdb keeps only in-frame clonotypes and omits some of them. The sample consists of about 110,000 clones, about 90% of them appearing once. The sample was peripheral blood, taken in the third trimester of pregnancy. This receptor was identified in a female donor in good health, enrolled as a control in a pregnancy study.

The CDR3 spells CASSQDTNSGNTIYF. In DNA form, the CDR3 reads TGTGCCAGCAGTCAGGACACAAACTCTGGAAACACCATATATTTT. The chain links TRBV6-6 to TRBJ1-3, with D perhaps matching TRBD1 (5 bases). Between the trimmed V and J ends, which lost 5 bases and 0 bases, there was a span of 11 bases. There are 15 residues in the CDR3. CDR1 is MNHNY, CDR2 SVGAGI, per germline (reference sequence).